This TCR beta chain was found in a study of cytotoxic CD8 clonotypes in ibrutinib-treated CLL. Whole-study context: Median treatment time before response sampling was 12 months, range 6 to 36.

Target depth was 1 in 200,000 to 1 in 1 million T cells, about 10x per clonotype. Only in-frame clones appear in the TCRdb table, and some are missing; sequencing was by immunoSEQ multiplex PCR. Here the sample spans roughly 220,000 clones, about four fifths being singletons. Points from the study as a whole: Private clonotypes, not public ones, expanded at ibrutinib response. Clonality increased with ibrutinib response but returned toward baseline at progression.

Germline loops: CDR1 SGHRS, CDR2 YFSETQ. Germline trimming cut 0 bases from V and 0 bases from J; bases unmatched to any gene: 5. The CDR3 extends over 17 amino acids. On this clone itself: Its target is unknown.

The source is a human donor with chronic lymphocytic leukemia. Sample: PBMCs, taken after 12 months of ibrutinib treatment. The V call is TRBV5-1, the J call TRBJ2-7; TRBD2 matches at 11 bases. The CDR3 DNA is TGCGCCAGCAGCTTGGGGGGACTAGCGGTGAGCTCCTACGAGCAGTACTTC. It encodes CASSLGGLAVSSYEQYF.